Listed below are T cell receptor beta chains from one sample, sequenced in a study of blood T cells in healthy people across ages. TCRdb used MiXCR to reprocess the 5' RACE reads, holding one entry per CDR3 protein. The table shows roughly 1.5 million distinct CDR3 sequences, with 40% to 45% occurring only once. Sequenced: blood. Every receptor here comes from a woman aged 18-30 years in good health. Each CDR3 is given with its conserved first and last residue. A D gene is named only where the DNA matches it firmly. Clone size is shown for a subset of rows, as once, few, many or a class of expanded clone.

CDR3 protein: CASSKDRVQYF
CDR3 DNA: TGCGCCAGCAGCAAGGACAGGGTCCAGTACTTC
clone size: NA
D gene: TRBD1
J gene: TRBJ2-5
CDR3 length: 11
V gene: TRBV4-1

CDR3 protein: CSARVASRTDTQYF
CDR3 DNA: TGCAGTGCTAGAGTAGCATCTCGCACAGATACGCAGTATTTT
clone size: NA
D gene: NA
J gene: TRBJ2-3
CDR3 length: 14
V gene: TRBV20-1

CDR3 protein: CSGGTDSTDTQYF
CDR3 DNA: TGCAGCGGTGGGACCGACAGCACAGATACGCAGTATTTT
clone size: few
D gene: NA
J gene: TRBJ2-3
CDR3 length: 13
V gene: TRBV29-1

CDR3 protein: CSVARDRGLFDEQYF
CDR3 DNA: TGCAGCGTTGCTCGGGACAGGGGGCTCTTCGACGAGCAGTACTTC
clone size: NA
D gene: TRBD1
J gene: TRBJ2-7
CDR3 length: 15
V gene: TRBV29-1

CDR3 protein: CASSLDRTGRQPQHF
CDR3 DNA: TGTGCCAGCAGCTTAGACAGGACAGGGAGGCAGCCCCAGCATTTT
clone size: NA
D gene: TRBD1
J gene: TRBJ1-5
CDR3 length: 15
V gene: TRBV7-8

CDR3 protein: CASRLLPPGQTTGELFF
CDR3 DNA: TGTGCCAGCAGGCTGCTCCCTCCGGGACAAACAACCGGGGAGCTGTTTTTT
clone size: NA
D gene: NA
J gene: TRBJ2-2
CDR3 length: 17
V gene: TRBV2

CDR3 protein: CASSVSHFSYEQYF
CDR3 DNA: TGTGCCAGCAGTGTTAGCCACTTCTCCTACGAGCAGTACTTC
clone size: NA
D gene: NA
J gene: TRBJ2-7
CDR3 length: 14
V gene: TRBV6-1

CDR3 protein: CASSPLGPEDGYTF
CDR3 DNA: TGCGCCAGCAGCCCGCTGGGACCAGAGGATGGCTACACCTTC
clone size: NA
D gene: NA
J gene: TRBJ1-2
CDR3 length: 14
V gene: TRBV5-1

CDR3 protein: CASSQVLRDSSYEQYF
CDR3 DNA: TGCGCCAGCAGCCAAGTCCTCCGGGACAGCTCCTACGAGCAGTACTTC
clone size: NA
D gene: TRBD1
J gene: TRBJ2-7
CDR3 length: 16
V gene: TRBV4-3

CDR3 protein: CASSLPGHTNTGELFF
CDR3 DNA: TGTGCCAGCAGCCTTCCGGGACACACGAACACCGGGGAGCTGTTTTTT
clone size: once
D gene: NA
J gene: TRBJ2-2
CDR3 length: 16
V gene: TRBV3-1

CDR3 protein: CASSLRQYNEQFF
CDR3 DNA: TGTGCCAGCAGTTTACGACAGTACAATGAGCAGTTCTTC
clone size: NA
D gene: NA
J gene: TRBJ2-1
CDR3 length: 13
V gene: TRBV12-3/TRBV12-4

CDR3 protein: CASSHLDGGVGYTF
CDR3 DNA: TGCGCCAGCAGCCACCTAGACGGGGGAGTAGGCTACACCTTC
clone size: NA
D gene: NA
J gene: TRBJ1-2
CDR3 length: 14
V gene: TRBV4-3

CDR3 protein: CAIGGPGGNQPQHF
CDR3 DNA: TGTGCCATCGGGGGCCCCGGAGGTAATCAGCCCCAGCATTTT
clone size: NA
D gene: NA
J gene: TRBJ1-5
CDR3 length: 14
V gene: TRBV28

CDR3 protein: CSARVQGLTDTQYF
CDR3 DNA: TGCAGTGCTAGAGTTCAGGGACTGACAGATACGCAGTATTTT
clone size: NA
D gene: NA
J gene: TRBJ2-3
CDR3 length: 14
V gene: TRBV20-1

CDR3 protein: CAISESNGNIQYF
CDR3 DNA: TGTGCCATCAGTGAGTCGAACGGAAACATTCAGTACTTC
clone size: NA
D gene: NA
J gene: TRBJ2-4
CDR3 length: 13
V gene: TRBV10-3

CDR3 protein: CAWSSGEGTQYF
CDR3 DNA: TGTGCCTGGAGTAGCGGAGAAGGGACCCAGTACTTC
clone size: few
D gene: NA
J gene: TRBJ2-5
CDR3 length: 12
V gene: TRBV30

CDR3 protein: CASSRSRQETQFF
CDR3 DNA: TGTGCCAGCAGCAGATCGAGACAAGAGACCCAGTTCTTC
clone size: NA
D gene: NA
J gene: TRBJ2-1
CDR3 length: 13
V gene: TRBV7-8

CDR3 protein: CASSQEGSSGGDNEQFF
CDR3 DNA: TGCGCCAGCAGCCAAGAAGGATCGAGCGGGGGGGACAATGAGCAGTTCTTC
clone size: many
D gene: TRBD2
J gene: TRBJ2-1
CDR3 length: 17
V gene: TRBV4-1

CDR3 protein: CASSVGGTVKPYNEQFF
CDR3 DNA: TGCGCCAGCAGCGTGGGCGGGACGGTTAAACCCTACAATGAGCAGTTCTTC
clone size: few
D gene: NA
J gene: TRBJ2-1
CDR3 length: 17
V gene: TRBV5-1

CDR3 protein: CSGTGSLYEQYF
CDR3 DNA: TGCAGCGGGACAGGGAGCCTCTACGAGCAGTACTTC
clone size: few
D gene: TRBD1
J gene: TRBJ2-7
CDR3 length: 12
V gene: TRBV29-1